This T cell receptor beta chain was identified during a study of T cell changes during pregnancy in multiple sclerosis. Here immunoSEQ multiplex PCR was the method, and the copy in TCRdb shows in-frame clones only, minus some. The data hold more than 35,000 clones, with about nine tenths observed a single time. This CDR3 is built from 19 residues. The germline V gene has CDR1 SGHTS and CDR2 YDEGEE. V was pared by 5 bases and J by 2 bases, with 26 bases between. This sequence was found in a female donor in good health, enrolled as a control in a pregnancy study. The genes are TRBV5-8 and TRBJ1-5, with D tentatively TRBD1 (6 bases). The source was CD4+ T cells from peripheral blood mononuclear cells, collected in the third trimester of pregnancy. The CDR3: CASRQGGGVGREGNQPQHF. CDR3 in DNA: TGTGCCAGCAGACAAGGAGGGGGGGTGGGCAGGGAGGGCAATCAGCCCCAGCATTTT.